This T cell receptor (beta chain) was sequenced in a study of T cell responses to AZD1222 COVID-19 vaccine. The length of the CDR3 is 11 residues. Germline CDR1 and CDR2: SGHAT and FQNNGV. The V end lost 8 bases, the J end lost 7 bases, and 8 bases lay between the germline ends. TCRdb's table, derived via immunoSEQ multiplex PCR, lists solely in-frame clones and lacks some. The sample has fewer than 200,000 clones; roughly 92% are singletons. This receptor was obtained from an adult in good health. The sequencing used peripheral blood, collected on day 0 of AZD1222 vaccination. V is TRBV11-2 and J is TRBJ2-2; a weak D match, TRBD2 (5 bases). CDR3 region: CASAGLGELFF. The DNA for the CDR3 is TGTGCCAGCGCCGGACTCGGGGAGCTGTTTTTT.